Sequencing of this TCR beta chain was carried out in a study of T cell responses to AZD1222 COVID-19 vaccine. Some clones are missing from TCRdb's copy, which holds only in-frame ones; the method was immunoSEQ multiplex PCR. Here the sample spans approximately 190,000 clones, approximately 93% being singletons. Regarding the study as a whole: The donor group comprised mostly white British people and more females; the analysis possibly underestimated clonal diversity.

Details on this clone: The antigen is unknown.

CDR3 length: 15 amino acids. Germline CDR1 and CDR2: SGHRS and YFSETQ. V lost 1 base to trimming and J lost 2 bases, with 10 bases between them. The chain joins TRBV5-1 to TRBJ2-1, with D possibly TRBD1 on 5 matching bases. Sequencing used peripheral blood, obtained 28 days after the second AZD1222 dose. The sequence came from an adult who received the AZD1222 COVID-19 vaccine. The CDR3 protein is CASSLRGDTYNEQFF. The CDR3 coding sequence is TGCGCCAGCAGCTTGAGGGGTGATACCTACAATGAGCAGTTCTTC.